This TCR beta chain was recovered during a study of cytomegalovirus exposure and HLA in healthy donors. Findings and caveats of the study: By HLA locus, TCR association rates varied in a later analysis, with DRB1 showing the most and HLA-C the fewest. Cytomegalovirus-associated status was assigned to about 180 TCR beta chains. Other equally common chains were less clonally expanded than HLA-associated TCR beta chains, a later analysis showed.

As regards this clone: Its antigen is as yet unknown.

The V end lost 8 bases, the J end lost 0 bases, and 20 bases lay between the germline ends. The length of the CDR3 is 17 residues. CDR1 is MDHEN, CDR2 SYDVKM, per germline. This PCR relied on a set of 60 Vbeta primers and 13 Jbeta primers. Clones were sequenced by immunoSEQ multiplex PCR, and TCRdb holds only the in-frame ones, with some missing. Here the sample spans roughly 160,000 clones, 70% to 85% being singletons. The chain links TRBV28 to TRBJ2-1; D gene uncertain. The receptor comes from a woman aged 25 to 39 in good health and CMV-seronegative. The sequencing input was PBMCs. The CDR3 protein is CASHFEIGATSYNEQFF. The CDR3 nucleotides read TGTGCCAGCCATTTCGAAATAGGAGCTACCTCCTACAATGAGCAGTTCTTC.